This TCR beta chain appears in the sequencing data of a study of blood T cell repertoires in COVID-19. The germline CDR1 and CDR2 sequences are SGHTA and FQGNSA. The junction had 4 bases not matched to a gene; V was cut back by 3 bases and J by 4 bases. The CDR3 is 14 residues long. In the authors' methods: Amplification with reference gene primers provided the estimates of nucleated cell counts. The protocol was immunoSEQ multiplex PCR, while the TCRdb copy is restricted to in-frame clones and leaves out a portion. V, J and clone size are taken as reported in that table, and D and trimming were inferred from the DNA itself. The repertoire holds 54,000 or so clones, with under 90% as singletons.

The receptor comes from an elderly man with COVID-19, enrolled during active disease. The sample taken for sequencing was peripheral blood. The chain links TRBV7-2 to TRBJ2-5; 8 bases match TRBD1. The CDR3 bases are TGTGCCAGCAGCTTTCAGGGGGCAGGAGAGACCCAGTACTTC. Its protein product is CASSFQGAGETQYF. The full variable domain, its missing parts supplied by reference TRBV7-2 and TRBJ2-5, is GAGVSQSPSNKVTEKGKDVELRCDPISGHTALYWYRQSLGQGLEFLIYFQGNSAPDKSGLPSDRFSAERTGGSVSTLTIQRTQQEDSAVYLCASSFQGAGETQYFGPGTRLLVL.